The 8 T cell receptor beta chains below come from one sample, sequenced in a study of OX40 agonist ivuxolimab in advanced cancers. Assay used: immunoSEQ multiplex PCR; TCRdb lists only in-frame clones, some missing. This table holds over 8,500 clones, around 79% found once. The input for sequencing was CD4+ or CD8+ T cells sorted from blood, taken in a trial of the OX40 agonist ivuxolimab. The receptors stem from an adult with an advanced solid tumor such as melanoma, head and neck, liver or kidney cancer.

In its sample, this clone was seen a few times. The rearrangement links TRBV30 to TRBJ2-1; 11 positions agree with TRBD1. The CDR3 totals 14 residues. The V segment lost 3 bases and the J segment 2 bases; nucleotides outside the gene matches: 0. Germline lookup yields CDR1 GTSNPN and CDR2 SVGIG (reference sequence). This CDR3 reads CAWRDRGPYNEQFF. In nucleotides, the CDR3 is TGTGCCTGGAGGGACAGGGGGCCCTACAATGAGCAGTTCTTC.

This clone was counted between two and nine times. This chain uses TRBV27 with TRBJ2-3, with 7 bases aligning to TRBD1. V shed 2 bases, J shed 0 bases, and the junction held 5 bases outside the gene matches. The length of the CDR3 is 16 residues. The germline V gene has CDR1 MNHEY and CDR2 SMNVEV (reference sequence). The CDR3 here is CASSLGDRTSTDTQYF. For the CDR3, the DNA is TGTGCCAGCAGTTTAGGGGACAGAACTAGCACAGATACGCAGTATTTT.

This chain connects TRBV12-5 to TRBJ1-1; D perhaps matches TRBD1 (5 bases). V lost 5 bases and J 2 bases, leaving 15 bases between the germline ends. Germline V gene sequence: CDR1 LGHNT, CDR2 FRNRAP. The CDR3 runs to 15 residues. CDR3 bases: TGTGCTAGTGGTCCCCCCGCACAGGATAACACTGAAGCTTTCTTT. Protein sequence: CASGPPAQDNTEAFF.

The chain couples TRBV6-6 to TRBJ2-2; the D gene is possibly TRBD2 (5 bases). Germline V CDR1 and CDR2: MNHNY, SVGAGI (reference sequence). Trimming pared 7 bases from V and 3 bases from J, leaving 18 bases between. The length of the CDR3 is 16 residues. The CDR3 nucleotides are TGTGCCAGCACCCCCGGGATGAGGTTGGACACCGGGGAGCTGTTTTTT. It is translated as CASTPGMRLDTGELFF.

The rearrangement joins TRBV4-3 to TRBJ1-4, with D unclear. With 0 bases removed from V and 4 bases from J, the gap between germline ends came to 9 bases. The CDR3 spans 15 residues. Germline CDR1 reads LGHNA; CDR2 reads YSLEER. CDR3: CASSQDEQLNEKLFF. CDR3 nucleotides: TGCGCCAGCAGCCAAGATGAGCAGCTTAATGAAAAACTGTTTTTT.

On this clone: This CDR3 is also generated by other DNA sequences in the sample. The chain is built from TRBV9 and TRBJ2-2, with D unresolved. V was pared by 0 bases and J by 7 bases, with 10 bases between. This CDR3 region has 14 residues. Germline-derived CDR1 and CDR2 are SGDLS and YYNGEE. The CDR3 is CASSVGGIGGELFF. The DNA for the CDR3 is TGTGCCAGCAGCGTAGGGGGTATCGGCGGGGAGCTGTTTTTT.

The chain recombines TRBV5-6 with TRBJ2-4; D is unresolved. Trimming cost V 2 bases and J 0 bases, with 6 bases left between them. This CDR3 has 14 residues. Germline CDR1 SGHDT, CDR2 YYEEEE. CDR3 coding DNA: TGTGCCAGCAGCTTTTATTTAGCCAAAAACATTCAGTACTTC. Translated: CASSFYLAKNIQYF.

The V call is TRBV5-4, the J call TRBJ2-5; 9 bases are a match to TRBD1. CDR3 length equals 14 residues. Germline CDR1 and CDR2: SGHNT and YYREEE (reference sequence). The junction had 5 bases not matched to a gene; V was cut back by 4 bases and J by 4 bases. CDR3 coding DNA: TGTGCCAGCAGCCGGGACAGGGTGGTAGAGACCCAGTACTTC. It translates to CASSRDRVVETQYF.